The table lists the clone carrying this T cell receptor beta chain with a count of one. Its specificity is unknown. These data are taken from a study of cytomegalovirus exposure and HLA in healthy donors. V gave up 3 bases and J gave up 6 bases, with 10 bases separating them. Germline CDR1 reads SGHTA; CDR2 reads FQGNSA. The CDR3 is 13 residues long. Study-wide results and limits: Specificity for CMV antigens was confirmed in vitro for a few of the CMV-associated chains. Across all donors, roughly uniform sequencing depth was an assumption of the presence/absence analyses. Prior analysis indicated that the majority of TCR beta V segments exhibited productivity approximately 87% or approximately 30% of the time.

PCR used 60 Vbeta primers and 13 Jbeta primers. TCRdb keeps only in-frame clones here, not all; method: immunoSEQ multiplex PCR. The sample has 250,000 to 350,000 clones, 86% seen once; the top ten hold roughly 4%. This receptor was taken from a man aged 35-49 years in good health and CMV-seropositive. This rearrangement joins TRBV7-2 to TRBJ2-3; D perhaps matches TRBD2 (6 bases). The sequencing sample was made of PBMCs. The CDR3, as DNA: TGTGCCAGCAGCTTGGGCAGCGGGGATACGCAGTATTTT. Translation gives CASSLGSGDTQYF.